This passage covers 10 T cell receptor beta chains from one sample sequenced in a study of glioma-infiltrating T cells. Amplification of TCR alpha and beta CDR3 regions from RNA used iRepertoire nested multiplex PCR. TCRdb ran MiXCR on the multiplex PCR reads and lists one entry per CDR3 protein. Among about 400,000 distinct CDR3 sequences listed, less than 50% were seen once. The sequencing sample was made of glioma tissue, nonneoplastic brain tissue, or PBMCs (not recorded which). These receptors were taken from a human donor with low-grade glioma or glioblastoma, undergoing nonglioma brain surgery, or in good health (not recorded which).

Ten or more counts support this clonotype. The chain is built from TRBV20-1 and TRBJ1-5, with D possibly being TRBD1 (6 bases). Germline assignment: CDR1 DFQATT and CDR2 SNEGSKA (reference sequence). With 4 bases removed from V and 0 bases from J, the gap between germline ends came to 10 bases. This CDR3 comprises 14 residues. CDR3 amino acids: CSATGTLSNQPQHF. The DNA of the CDR3 is TGCAGTGCTACCGGGACACTTAGCAATCAGCCCCAGCATTTT.

About this clonotype: At one end, the junction sequence differs from germline, possibly due to a read error. The chain links TRBV15 to TRBJ1-2, with D unresolved. Per germline, CDR1 LNHNV and CDR2 YYDKDF (reference sequence). This CDR3 is 14 amino acids long. The CDR3 DNA reads as TGTCCCACCAGCAGAGATCCGGAGAACTATGGCTACACCTTC. This gives the protein CPTSRDPENYGYTF. Using reference TRBV15 and TRBJ1-2 for the parts outside the CDR3, the full variable domain is DAMVIQNPRYQVTQFGKPVTLSCSQTLNHNVMYWYQQKSSQAPKLLFHYYDKDFNNEADTPDNFQSRRPNTSFCFLDIRSPGLGDTAMYLCPTSRDPENYGYTFGSGTRLTVV.

This clonotype was seen at least ten times. The chain combines TRBV20-1 with TRBJ1-1; 7 nucleotides line up with TRBD1. This CDR3 spans 13 amino acids. Germline V lookup: CDR1 DFQATT, CDR2 SNEGSKA (reference sequence). V trimming: 6 bases; J trimming: 3 bases; junction bases outside the gene matches: 7. The CDR3 sequence is CSANLGTDTEAFF. In nucleotides, the CDR3 is TGCAGTGCCAACCTCGGGACAGACACTGAAGCTTTCTTT.

This clonotype was seen a single time. Being one base from a much bigger clone, this may be a read error. The chain recombines TRBV20-1 with TRBJ2-7, with TRBD1 matching 9 bases. The V gene's germline CDR1 is DFQATT and CDR2 SNEGSKA (reference sequence). The CDR3 is 14 residues long. This CDR3 reads CSARDGTGFYKQYF. The DNA for the CDR3 is TGCAGTGCTAGAGATGGGACAGGGTTCTACAAGCAGTACTTC.

This rearrangement joins TRBV4-3 to TRBJ2-2; possibly TRBD2 for D (6 bases). Per the germline V gene, CDR1 is LGHNA and CDR2 is YSLEER. The CDR3 has 16 residues. V dropped 2 bases and J dropped 5 bases, with 15 bases sitting between them. The CDR3 loop is CASSQLRRVPTGELFF. DNA of the CDR3: TGCGCCAGCAGCCAACTTCGGAGGGTCCCAACCGGGGAGCTGTTTTTT.

The rearrangement joins TRBV6-1 to TRBJ1-1; D ambiguous. CDR3 length equals 17 residues. The germline CDR1 and CDR2 sequences are MNHNS and SASEGT. Trimming took off 5 bases at V and 4 bases at J, with 23 bases between the two ends. The CDR3 is CASSPNKYRTFGTEAFF. CDR3 nucleotides: TGTGCCAGCAGTCCCAACAAATACCGGACTTTTGGCACTGAAGCTTTCTTT.

Notes on this clonotype: With a much larger clone just one base away, this may be a read error. Without the conserved terminal phenylalanine or tryptophan, this CDR3 likely stems from a read error. This chain links TRBV28 with TRBJ2-7, with no clear D. CDR3 length: 13 residues. Trimming took 9 bases from V and 3 from J, leaving 15 bases between them. Germline V gene sequence: CDR1 MDHEN, CDR2 SYDVKM. CDR3 coding DNA: TGTGCCAGTAGTGACTTCAACGGCTACGAGCAGTACTCC. This encodes CASSDFNGYEQYS.

Of note for this clonotype: Given a much more abundant clone one base away, this may be a read error. The chain uses TRBV27 and TRBJ2-1, with D perhaps matching TRBD1 or TRBD2 (6 bases each). Germline V CDR1 and CDR2: MNHEY, SMNVEV (reference sequence). This CDR3 spans 16 amino acids. CDR3 protein: CASSLTGFAGINGQFF. The CDR3 DNA follows: TGTGCCAGCAGTTTGACAGGTTTCGCGGGGATAAATGGGCAGTTCTTC.

The table lists this clonotype with a few counts. This chain uses TRBV6-1 with TRBJ1-4; D unclear. The CDR3 length is 12 residues. Looked up from germline, CDR1 is MNHNS and CDR2 is SASEGT. V was cut by 8 bases and J by 2 bases, with 6 bases left in between. CDR3 sequence (DNA): TGTGCCAGCCGGCCTACTAATGAAAAACTGTTTTTT. As protein: CASRPTNEKLFF.

This chain joins TRBV4-1 and TRBJ1-1, with D uncertain. There are 13 residues in the CDR3. Deletions cut 4 bases from V and 4 bases from J, with 10 bases between. CDR1 is MGHRA, CDR2 YSYEKL, per germline. CDR3 sequence: CASSRYEGTEAFF. CDR3 coding DNA: TGCGCCAGCAGCCGATACGAGGGCACTGAAGCTTTCTTT.